This entry describes one T cell receptor (beta chain). The specificity of this receptor is unknown. Qualities for individual bases were not recorded, and no much larger clone is one base off. The data derive from a study of CD8 T cells in ankylosing spondylitis (dated by TCRdb to about 2017). About the full investigation: The study set out to find disease-linked TCR variants by profiling T cell receptor beta repertoires in ankylosing spondylitis patients and healthy donors. The full study cohort was made up of 20 to 25 ankylosing spondylitis patients and about a hundred healthy donors. Peripheral blood samples were taken, and synovial fluid was additionally collected from ankylosing spondylitis patients. Results and caveats for the whole study, not just this receptor: Some motif variants were previously reported in synovial fluid and blood of reactive arthritis patients, suggesting common disease-initiation mechanisms. The disease-linked clones showed a CD8+ phenotype and occurred at relatively low frequencies in peripheral blood. The disease-linked clones were reported as significantly enriched in matched synovial fluid samples from ankylosing spondylitis patients. A TCR beta motif of 8 or 9 highly homologous amino acid variants appeared characteristic of blood from ankylosing spondylitis patients.

Between the V and J ends, shortened by 6 bases and 3 bases respectively, the junction contains 13 bases. Looking up the germline V gene yields CDR1 KGHSH and CDR2 LQKENI. Taken from cysteine to phenylalanine, the CDR3 has 14 residues. This entry keeps only the CDR3 DNA: 42 bases, framed from base 1. Sequencing was carried out with an Illumina HiSeq 2500. Quantitative 5'-RACE with molecular barcodes was the method used to prepare the TCR beta libraries. For the original study's pipeline: A new computational method based on a probabilistic model of VDJ rearrangement was used to identify disease-linked TCR variants. In TCRdb, the public reads were trimmed at Q25 with fastp and aligned with MiXCR, with productive beta chains retained. Each record represents a unique CDR3 protein, reported with the most common genes and DNA among its rows. These V and J calls derive from TCRdb rather than the authors' analysis. In all, the sample holds hundreds of thousands of distinct CDR3 sequences, and 25% to 30% of those were seen once. 0.89% of the sample rests with the top ten.

The chain is encoded by TRBV18 joined to TRBJ2-3; the D segment cannot be called with confidence. This clonotype was sampled from a male donor with ankylosing spondylitis. The sample was blood, either unsorted or a sorted T cell fraction (not recorded which). The sequenced DNA: TGTGCCAGCTCGCCAACTTCATGGACAGATACGCAGTATTTT. This sequence encodes CASSPTSWTDTQYF.